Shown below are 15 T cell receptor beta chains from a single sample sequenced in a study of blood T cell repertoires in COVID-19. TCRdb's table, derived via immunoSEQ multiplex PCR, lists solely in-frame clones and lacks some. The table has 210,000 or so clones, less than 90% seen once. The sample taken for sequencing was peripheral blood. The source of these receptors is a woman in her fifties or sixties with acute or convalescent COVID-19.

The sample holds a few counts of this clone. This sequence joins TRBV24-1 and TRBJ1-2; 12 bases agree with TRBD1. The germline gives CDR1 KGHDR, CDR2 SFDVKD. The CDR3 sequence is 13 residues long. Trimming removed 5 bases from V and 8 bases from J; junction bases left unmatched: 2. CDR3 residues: CATSGDRGQGYTF. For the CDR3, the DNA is TGTGCCACCAGTGGGGACAGGGGGCAAGGCTACACCTTC.

CDR3 residues: CAISEGQEYGYTF. CDR3 in DNA: TGTGCCATCAGTGAAGGACAGGAGTATGGCTACACCTTC. The chain combines TRBV10-3 with TRBJ1-2; 7 positions match TRBD1. This CDR3 has 13 residues. Germline loops: CDR1 ENHRY, CDR2 SYGVKD. Trimming took 3 bases from V and 5 from J; bases not matched to a gene: 3.

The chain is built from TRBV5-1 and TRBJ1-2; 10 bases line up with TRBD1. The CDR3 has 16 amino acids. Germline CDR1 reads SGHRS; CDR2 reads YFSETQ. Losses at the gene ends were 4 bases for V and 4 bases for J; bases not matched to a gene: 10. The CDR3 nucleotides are TGCGCCAGCAGCGCAGGGACAGGGGCCTTTGGCTATGGCTACACCTTC. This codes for CASSAGTGAFGYGYTF.

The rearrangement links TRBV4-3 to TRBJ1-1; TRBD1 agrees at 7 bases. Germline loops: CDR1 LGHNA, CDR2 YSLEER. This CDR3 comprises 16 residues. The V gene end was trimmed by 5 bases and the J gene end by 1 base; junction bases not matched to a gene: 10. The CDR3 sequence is CASSSSTGPANTEAFF. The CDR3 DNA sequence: TGCGCCAGCAGCTCCTCGACAGGGCCCGCGAACACTGAAGCTTTCTTT.

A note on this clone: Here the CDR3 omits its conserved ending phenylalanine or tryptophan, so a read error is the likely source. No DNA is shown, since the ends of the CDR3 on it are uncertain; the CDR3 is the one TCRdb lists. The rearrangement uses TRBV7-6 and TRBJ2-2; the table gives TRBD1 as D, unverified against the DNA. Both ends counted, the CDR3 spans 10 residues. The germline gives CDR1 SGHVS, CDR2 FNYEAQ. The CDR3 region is CASSLVDMEI.

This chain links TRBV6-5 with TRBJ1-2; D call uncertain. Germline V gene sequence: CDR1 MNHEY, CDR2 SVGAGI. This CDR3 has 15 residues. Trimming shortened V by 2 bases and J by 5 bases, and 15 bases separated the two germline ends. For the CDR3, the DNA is TGTGCCAGCAGTTACAGTTACTTCGACTGGTATGGCTACACCTTC. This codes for CASSYSYFDWYGYTF.

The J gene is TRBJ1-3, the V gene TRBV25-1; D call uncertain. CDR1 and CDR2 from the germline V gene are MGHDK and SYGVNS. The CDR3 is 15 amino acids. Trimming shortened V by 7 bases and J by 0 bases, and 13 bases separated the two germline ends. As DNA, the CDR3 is TGTGCCAGCAACGGAGGACGGTCCTCTGGAAACACCATATATTTT. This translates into CASNGGRSSGNTIYF. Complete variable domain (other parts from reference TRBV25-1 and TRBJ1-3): EADIYQTPRYLVIGTGKKITLECSQTMGHDKMYWYQQDPGMELHLIHYSYGVNSTEKGDLSSESTVSRIRTEHFPLTLESARPSHTSQYLCASNGGRSSGNTIYFGEGSWLTVV.

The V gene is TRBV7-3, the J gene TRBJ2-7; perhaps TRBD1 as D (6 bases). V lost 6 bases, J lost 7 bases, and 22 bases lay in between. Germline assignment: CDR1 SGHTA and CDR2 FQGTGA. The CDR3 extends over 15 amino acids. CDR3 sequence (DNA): TGTGCCAGCAGACCTAATTCAGGGGCAATTCGGGAGCAGTACTTC. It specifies CASRPNSGAIREQYF.

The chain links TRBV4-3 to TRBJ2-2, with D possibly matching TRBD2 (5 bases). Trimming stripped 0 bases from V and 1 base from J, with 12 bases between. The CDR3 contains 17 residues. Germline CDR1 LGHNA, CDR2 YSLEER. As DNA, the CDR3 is TGCGCCAGCAGCCAAGAGATCGGCGGAGGGAACACCGGGGAGCTGTTTTTT. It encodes CASSQEIGGGNTGELFF.

CDR3 region: CASSPTGSSGANVLTF. The CDR3 DNA reads TGTGCCAGCTCACCTACAGGGAGCTCTGGGGCCAACGTCCTGACTTTC. The chain joins TRBV18 to TRBJ2-6, with D possibly matching TRBD1 (6 bases). CDR3 length: 16 residues. Germline V gives CDR1 KGHSH, CDR2 LQKENI. V shed 3 bases and J shed 0 bases, with 9 bases lying between them. Drawing the rest from reference TRBV18 and TRBJ2-6, the complete variable domain is NAGVMQNPRHLVRRRGQEARLRCSPMKGHSHVYWYRQLPEEGLKFMVYLQKENIIDESGMPKERFSAEFPKEGPSILRIQQVVRGDSAAYFCASSPTGSSGANVLTFGAGSRLTVL.

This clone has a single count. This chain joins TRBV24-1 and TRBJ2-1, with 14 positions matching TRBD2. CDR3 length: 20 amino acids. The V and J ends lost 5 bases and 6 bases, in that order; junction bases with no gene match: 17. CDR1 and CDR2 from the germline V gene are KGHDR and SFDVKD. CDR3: CATSARPGQGTSGRTNEQFF. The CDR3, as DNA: TGTGCCACCAGTGCCCGACCGGGACAGGGGACTAGCGGGAGAACCAATGAGCAGTTCTTC.

The DNA of the CDR3 is TGTGCCAGCGCCGGCGGGGGCCCTGATACGCAGTATTTT. It yields the protein CASAGGGPDTQYF. The chain recombines TRBV9 with TRBJ2-3, with D perhaps matching TRBD2 (7 bases). Between the trimmed V and J ends, which lost 7 bases and 6 bases, there was a span of 15 bases. Germline V gives CDR1 SGDLS, CDR2 YYNGEE. The CDR3 length is 13 residues.

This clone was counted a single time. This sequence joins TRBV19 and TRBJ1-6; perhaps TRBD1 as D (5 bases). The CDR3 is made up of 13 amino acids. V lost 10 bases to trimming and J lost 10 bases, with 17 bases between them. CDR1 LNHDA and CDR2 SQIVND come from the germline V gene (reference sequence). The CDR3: CATSDSQPSPLHF. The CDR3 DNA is TGTGCCACCTCCGACAGTCAGCCCTCACCCCTCCACTTT.

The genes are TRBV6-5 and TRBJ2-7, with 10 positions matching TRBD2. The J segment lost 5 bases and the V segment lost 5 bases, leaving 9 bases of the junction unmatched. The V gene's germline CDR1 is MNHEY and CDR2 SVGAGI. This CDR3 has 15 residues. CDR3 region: CASSHPGLAINEQYF. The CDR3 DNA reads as TGTGCCAGCAGTCACCCGGGACTAGCGATCAACGAGCAGTACTTC.

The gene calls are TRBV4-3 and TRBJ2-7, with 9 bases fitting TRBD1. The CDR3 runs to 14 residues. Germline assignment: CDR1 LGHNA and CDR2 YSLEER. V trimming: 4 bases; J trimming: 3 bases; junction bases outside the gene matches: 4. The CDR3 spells CASSPGQGDYEQYF. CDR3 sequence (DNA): TGCGCCAGCAGCCCGGGACAGGGTGACTACGAGCAGTACTTC.